The 13 T cell receptor beta chains below were found in one sample sequenced in a study of T-cell reconstitution after alpha-beta-depleted transplantation in children (dated by TCRdb to 2016 to 2017). The sample's treatment or condition label, decoded: allogeneic hematopoietic cell transplantation with graft depleted of TCRalphabeta T cells and CD19 B cells. To prepare the library, PCR was applied. TCRdb shows the sequencer as Illumina HiSeq 2500. TCR library preparation used molecular barcoding, with unique molecular identifiers applied to normalize quantification of the TCRbeta repertoire. TCRdb reanalyzed the raw reads on its own, using fastp at Q25 for trimming and MiXCR for clone calling, and kept in-frame beta chains. Each entry is one CDR3 protein sequence, shown with its most common DNA and genes. The sample table lists fewer than 550,000 distinct CDR3 sequences, roughly a tenth of them with a count of one. The ten largest account for 2% to 2.5% of the sample.

The material was PBMCs, obtained before TCRalphabeta/CD19-depleted stem cell transplant. These receptors originate from a child aged 2-9 years with inherited bone marrow failure, due to receive a stem cell transplant.

This clonotype has ten or more counts. V is TRBV12-3 or TRBV12-4 and J is TRBJ1-1; 8 bases align to TRBD1. Unmatched junction bases numbered 4, after V lost 3 bases and J lost 1 base. This CDR3 is built from 15 residues. The CDR3 nucleotides are TGTGCCAGCAGTTTGGGGGACAGGCAGAACACTGAAGCTTTCTTT. Protein sequence: CASSLGDRQNTEAFF.

This clonotype showed up just a few times. The V call is TRBV19, the J call TRBJ2-1; TRBD2 matches at 9 bases. Germline V gives CDR1 LNHDA, CDR2 SQIVND (reference sequence). CDR3 length: 16 amino acids. Trimming removed 6 bases from V and 7 bases from J; junction bases left unmatched: 13. DNA for the CDR3: TGTGCCAGTAGGCGGCTTAGCGGGAGTATCCGAAATGAGCAGTTCTTC. This translates into CASRRLSGSIRNEQFF.

On this clonotype: A much larger clone differs by one base, so this may be a read error. The V call is TRBV5-6, the J call TRBJ2-1; D is uncertain. Germline CDR1 is SGHDT and CDR2 is YYEEEE. V was cut by 3 bases and J by 9 bases, with 13 bases left in between. The CDR3 totals 13 residues. CDR3 DNA sequence: TGTGCCAGCAGCTATGGTGAGATGATTGAGCAGTTCTTC. It yields the protein CASSYGEMIEQFF.

The rearrangement uses TRBV20-1 and TRBJ2-7; D uncertain. V gave up 4 bases and J gave up 1 base, with 11 bases separating them. The CDR3 has 13 amino acids. Germline CDR1 DFQATT, CDR2 SNEGSKA (reference sequence). CDR3 bases: TGCAGTGCTACACCCGAGCCGTCCTACGAGCAGTACTTC. As protein: CSATPEPSYEQYF.

This chain joins TRBV24-1 and TRBJ2-1; TRBD2 matches 10 bases. This CDR3 has 16 amino acids. V lost 4 bases, J lost 5 bases, and 7 bases stayed unmatched. Germline assignment: CDR1 KGHDR and CDR2 SFDVKD. CDR3 sequence reads: CATSDWTSGGHNEQFF. The CDR3 nucleotides read TGTGCCACCAGTGACTGGACTAGCGGAGGGCACAATGAGCAGTTCTTC.

This clonotype showed up many times. The chain combines TRBV25-1 with TRBJ2-7; 8 bases map to TRBD1. Germline CDR1 reads MGHDK; CDR2 reads SYGVNS. The CDR3 covers 14 residues. V gave up 6 bases and J gave up 7 bases; unmatched junction bases: 11. The CDR3 loop is CASSQGAFTGEQYF. The CDR3 DNA reads as TGTGCCAGCAGCCAGGGGGCTTTTACGGGAGAGCAGTACTTC.

Notes on this clonotype: This may be a read error: a much more frequent sequence differs by one nucleotide. This is likely a read error, given that the CDR3 carries no conserved phenylalanine or tryptophan at its end. The rearrangement links TRBV9 to TRBJ2-1, with D possibly being TRBD2 (6 bases). V shed 0 bases and J shed 0 bases, with 7 bases lying between them. The CDR3 covers 15 residues. CDR1 is SGDLS, CDR2 YYNGEE, per germline. The CDR3 DNA follows: TGTGCCAGCAGCGTAGAGGAGGGCTCCTACAATGAGCAGTTCTCC. As protein: CASSVEEGSYNEQFS.

This chain links TRBV5-1 with TRBJ2-7; D gene unclear. The ends were cut back, 4 bases at V and 2 bases at J, with 22 bases in the middle. The V gene's germline CDR1 is SGHRS and CDR2 YFSETQ. There are 17 residues in the CDR3. The CDR3 reads CASSQLLGLVRAYEQYF. The CDR3 DNA is TGCGCCAGCAGCCAACTTCTAGGGTTGGTACGCGCCTACGAGCAGTACTTC.

Ten or more counts support this clonotype. The V call is TRBV27, the J call TRBJ2-7; the match to TRBD1 covers 7 bases. The V gene end was trimmed by 3 bases and the J gene end by 3 bases; junction bases not matched to a gene: 2. CDR3 size: 13 residues. Germline assignment: CDR1 MNHEY and CDR2 SMNVEV (reference sequence). The CDR3 loop reads CASSLGQHYEQYF. For the CDR3, the DNA is TGTGCCAGCAGTTTGGGACAGCACTACGAGCAGTACTTC.

This clonotype was detected ten times or more. The chain recombines TRBV20-1 with TRBJ1-2, with D unresolved. From germline, CDR1 is DFQATT and CDR2 SNEGSKA (reference sequence). This CDR3 contains 15 residues. The V end was cut by 2 bases, the J end by 1 base, with 14 bases between. The CDR3 is CSARRMGGSNYGYTF. CDR3 sequence (DNA): TGCAGTGCTAGACGTATGGGCGGGAGTAACTATGGCTACACCTTC.

Ten or more counts support this clonotype. The CDR3 DNA follows: TGTGCCAGCGTCCGGGGGACTAATGAAAAACTGTTTTTT. This encodes CASVRGTNEKLFF. The genes are TRBV12-3 or TRBV12-4 and TRBJ1-4; D may be TRBD1 (5 bases). The germline V and J ends were trimmed by 8 bases and 2 bases, with 9 bases remaining between them. The CDR3 is made up of 13 amino acids.

The table lists this clonotype with many counts. The rearrangement links TRBV29-1 to TRBJ2-3; D gene uncertain. With 2 bases removed from V and 1 base from J, the gap between germline ends came to 10 bases. Germline V gives CDR1 SQVTM, CDR2 ANQGSEA. The CDR3 totals 14 residues. CDR3: CSVELTSRTDTQYF. CDR3 coding DNA: TGCAGCGTTGAACTAACGAGCCGCACAGATACGCAGTATTTT.

This clonotype was picked up many times. The chain carries TRBV11-2 and TRBJ2-1; possibly TRBD2 for D (7 bases). V dropped 8 bases and J dropped 8 bases, with 22 bases sitting between them. The CDR3 has 15 residues. CDR1 SGHAT and CDR2 FQNNGV come from the germline V gene. The CDR3 loop is CASVPGGGSFHEQFF. DNA of the CDR3: TGTGCCAGCGTCCCGGGGGGCGGGAGTTTCCATGAGCAGTTCTTC.